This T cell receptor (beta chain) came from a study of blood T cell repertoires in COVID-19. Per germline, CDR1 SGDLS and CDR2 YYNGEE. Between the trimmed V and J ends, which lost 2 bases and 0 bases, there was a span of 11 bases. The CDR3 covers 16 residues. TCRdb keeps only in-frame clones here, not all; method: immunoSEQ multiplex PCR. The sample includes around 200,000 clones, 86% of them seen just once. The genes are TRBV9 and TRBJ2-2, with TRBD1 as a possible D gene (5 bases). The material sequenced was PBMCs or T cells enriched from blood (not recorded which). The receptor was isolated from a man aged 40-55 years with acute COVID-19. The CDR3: CASSVWGNANTGELFF. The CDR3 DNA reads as TGTGCCAGCAGCGTTTGGGGCAACGCGAACACCGGGGAGCTGTTTTTT.